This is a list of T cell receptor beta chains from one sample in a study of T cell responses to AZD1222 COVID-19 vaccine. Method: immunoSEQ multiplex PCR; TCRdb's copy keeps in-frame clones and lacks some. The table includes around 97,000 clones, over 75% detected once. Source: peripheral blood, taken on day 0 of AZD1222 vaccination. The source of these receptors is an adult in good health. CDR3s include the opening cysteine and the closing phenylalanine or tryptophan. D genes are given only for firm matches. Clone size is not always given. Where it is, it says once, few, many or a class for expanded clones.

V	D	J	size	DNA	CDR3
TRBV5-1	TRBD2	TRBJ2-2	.	TGCGCCAGCAGCTCCTACGGGGGGACCGGGGAGCTGTTTTTT	CASSSYGGTGELFF
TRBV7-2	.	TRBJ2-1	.	TGTGCCAGCAGCTTAGTCGGGAACTCCTACAATGAGCAGTTCTTC	CASSLVGNSYNEQFF
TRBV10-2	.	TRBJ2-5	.	TGCGCCAGCAGTCTTAACCACCAAGAGACCCAGTACTTC	CASSLNHQETQYF
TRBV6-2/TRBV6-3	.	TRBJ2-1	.	TGTGCCAGCAGTTACTCGAACAATGAGCAGTTCTTC	CASSYSNNEQFF
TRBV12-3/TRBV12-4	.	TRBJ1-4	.	TGTGCCAGCGGGGATCGGGACTCTGAAAAACTGTTTTTT	CASGDRDSEKLFF
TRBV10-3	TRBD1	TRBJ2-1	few	TGTGCCATCAGTGACGACAGGGGTTCCTACAATGAGCAGTTCTTC	CAISDDRGSYNEQFF
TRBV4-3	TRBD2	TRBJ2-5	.	TGCGCCAGCAGCTTTAATCGGGGGGGGTTCCAAGAGACCCAGTACTTC	CASSFNRGGFQETQYF
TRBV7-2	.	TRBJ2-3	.	TGTGCCAGCAGCTTAAATCCAGGTGGGGATACGCAGTATTTT	CASSLNPGGDTQYF
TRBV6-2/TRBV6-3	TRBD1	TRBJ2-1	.	TGTGCCAGCAGTCAGGGGGAGATTGAGTTCTTC	CASSQGEIEFF
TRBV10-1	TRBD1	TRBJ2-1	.	TGCGCCAGCAGTTATGCCGGGACAGGGCGGAATGAGCAGTTCTTC	CASSYAGTGRNEQFF
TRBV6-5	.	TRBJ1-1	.	TGTGCCAGCAGTTCAACAGGCTACGGGGCTTTCTTT	CASSSTGYGAFF
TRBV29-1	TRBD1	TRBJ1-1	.	TGCAGCGTAGATCGGACAGGGAACACTGAAGCTTTCTTT	CSVDRTGNTEAFF